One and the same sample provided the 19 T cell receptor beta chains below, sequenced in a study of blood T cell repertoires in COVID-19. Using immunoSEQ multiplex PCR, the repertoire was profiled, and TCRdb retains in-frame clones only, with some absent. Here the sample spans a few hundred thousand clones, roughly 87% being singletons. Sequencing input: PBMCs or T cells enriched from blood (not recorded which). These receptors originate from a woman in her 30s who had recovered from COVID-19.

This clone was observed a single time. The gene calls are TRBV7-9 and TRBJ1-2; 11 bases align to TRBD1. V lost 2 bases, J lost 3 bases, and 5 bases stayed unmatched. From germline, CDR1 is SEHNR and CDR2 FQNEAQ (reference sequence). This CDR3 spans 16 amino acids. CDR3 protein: CASSLRRDRGDYGYTF. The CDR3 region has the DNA TGTGCCAGCAGCTTAAGACGGGACAGGGGGGACTATGGCTACACCTTC.

The CDR3 region is CASSLASGRVAEAFF. CDR3 sequence (DNA): TGTGCCAGCAGCTTAGCGTCCGGGCGGGTGGCTGAAGCTTTCTTT. The V call is TRBV11-2, the J call TRBJ1-1; D is unclear. V was clipped by 1 base and J by 6 bases, with 15 bases between them. Germline loops: CDR1 SGHAT, CDR2 FQNNGV. The CDR3 consists of 15 residues.

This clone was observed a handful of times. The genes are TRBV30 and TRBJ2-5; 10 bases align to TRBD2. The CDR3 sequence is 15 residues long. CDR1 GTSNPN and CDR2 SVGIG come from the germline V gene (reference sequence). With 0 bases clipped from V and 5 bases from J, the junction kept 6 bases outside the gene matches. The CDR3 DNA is TGTGCCTGGAGTGTCAGCGGGGGGGCCAGTGAGACCCAGTACTTC. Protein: CAWSVSGGASETQYF.

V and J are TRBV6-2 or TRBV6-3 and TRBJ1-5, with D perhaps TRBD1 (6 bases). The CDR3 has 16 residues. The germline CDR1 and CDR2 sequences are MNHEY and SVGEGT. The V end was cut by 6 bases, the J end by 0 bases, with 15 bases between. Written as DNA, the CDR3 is TGTGCCAGCAGCCCTAGGACAGTGTATAGCAATCAGCCCCAGCATTTT. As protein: CASSPRTVYSNQPQHF.

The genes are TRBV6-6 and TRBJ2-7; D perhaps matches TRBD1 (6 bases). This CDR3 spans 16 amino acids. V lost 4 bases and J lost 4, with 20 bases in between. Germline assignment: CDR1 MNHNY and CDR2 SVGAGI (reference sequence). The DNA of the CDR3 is TGTGCCAGCAGTTCCCCGTTTACAGGGTCCGAGTACGAGCAGTACTTC. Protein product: CASSSPFTGSEYEQYF.

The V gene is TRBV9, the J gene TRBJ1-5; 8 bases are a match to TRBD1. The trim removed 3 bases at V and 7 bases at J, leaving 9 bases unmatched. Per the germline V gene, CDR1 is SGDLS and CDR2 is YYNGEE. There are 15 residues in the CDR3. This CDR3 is CASSAAPTGEQPQHF. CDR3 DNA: TGTGCCAGCAGCGCCGCTCCGACAGGGGAACAGCCCCAGCATTTT. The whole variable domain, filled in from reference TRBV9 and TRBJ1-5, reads DSGVTQTPKHLITATGQRVTLRCSPRSGDLSVYWYQQSLDQGLQFLIQYYNGEERAKGNILERFSAQQFPDLHSELNLSSLELGDSALYFCASSAAPTGEQPQHFGDGTRLSIL.

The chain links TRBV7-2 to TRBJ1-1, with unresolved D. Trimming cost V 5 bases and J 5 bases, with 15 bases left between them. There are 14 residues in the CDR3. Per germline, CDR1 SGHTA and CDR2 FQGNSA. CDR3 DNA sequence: TGTGCCAGCAGCCTCACCACCTACCGGACTGAAGCTTTCTTT. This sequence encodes CASSLTTYRTEAFF.

CDR3 residues: CASTEGYGELFF. The CDR3 coding sequence is TGTGCCAGCACCGAGGGTTACGGGGAGCTGTTTTTT. The chain joins TRBV27 to TRBJ2-2; D is possibly TRBD2 (5 bases). The V end lost 7 bases, the J end lost 7 bases, and 10 bases lay between the germline ends. Per the germline V gene, CDR1 is MNHEY and CDR2 is SMNVEV (reference sequence). The CDR3 has 12 amino acids.

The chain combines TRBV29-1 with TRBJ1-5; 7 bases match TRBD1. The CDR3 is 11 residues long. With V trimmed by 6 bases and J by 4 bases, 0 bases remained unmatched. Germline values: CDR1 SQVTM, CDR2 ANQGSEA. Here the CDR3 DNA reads TGCAGCGTGGGACAGAATCAGCCCCAGCATTTT. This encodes CSVGQNQPQHF.

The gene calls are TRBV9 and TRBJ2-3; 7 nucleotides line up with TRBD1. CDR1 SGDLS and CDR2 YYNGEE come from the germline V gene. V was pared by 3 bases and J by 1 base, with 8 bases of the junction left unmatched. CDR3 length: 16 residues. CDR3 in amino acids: CASSAKGASGTDTQYF. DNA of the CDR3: TGTGCCAGCAGCGCGAAGGGGGCCTCAGGCACAGATACGCAGTATTTT.

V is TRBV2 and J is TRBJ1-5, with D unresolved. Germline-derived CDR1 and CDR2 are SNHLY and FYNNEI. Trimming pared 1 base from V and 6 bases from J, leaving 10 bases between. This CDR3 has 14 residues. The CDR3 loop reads CASSEESSSQPQHF. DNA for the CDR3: TGTGCCAGCAGTGAAGAAAGTTCTAGTCAGCCCCAGCATTTT.

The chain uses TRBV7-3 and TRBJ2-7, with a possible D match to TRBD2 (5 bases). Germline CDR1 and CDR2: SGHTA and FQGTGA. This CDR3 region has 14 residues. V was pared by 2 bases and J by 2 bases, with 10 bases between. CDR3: CASSLGGGTYEQYF. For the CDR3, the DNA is TGTGCCAGCAGCTTAGGTGGAGGAACCTACGAGCAGTACTTC. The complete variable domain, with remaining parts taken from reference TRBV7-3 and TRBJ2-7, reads GAGVSQTPSNKVTEKGKYVELRCDPISGHTALYWYRQSLGQGPEFLIYFQGTGAADDSGLPNDRFFAVRPEGSVSTLKIQRTERGDSAVYLCASSLGGGTYEQYFGPGTRLTVT.

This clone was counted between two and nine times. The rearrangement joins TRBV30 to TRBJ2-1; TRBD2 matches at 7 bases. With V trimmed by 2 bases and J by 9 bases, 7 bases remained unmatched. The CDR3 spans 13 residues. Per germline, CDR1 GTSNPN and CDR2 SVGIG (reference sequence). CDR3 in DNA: TGTGCCTGGAGTCTCAGCGGGGCTGGTGAGCAGTTCTTC. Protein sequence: CAWSLSGAGEQFF.

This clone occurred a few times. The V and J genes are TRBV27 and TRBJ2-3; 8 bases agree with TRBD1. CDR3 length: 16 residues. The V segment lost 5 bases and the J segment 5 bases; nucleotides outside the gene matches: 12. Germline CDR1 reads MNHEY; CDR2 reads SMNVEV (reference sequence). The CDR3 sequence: CASSPTLGQGVDTQYF. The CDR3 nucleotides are TGTGCCAGCAGTCCCACCCTCGGACAGGGCGTAGATACGCAGTATTTT.

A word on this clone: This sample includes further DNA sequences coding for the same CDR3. The CDR3 here is CASSLAGGYSPLHF. The CDR3 DNA reads TGCGCCAGCAGCTTGGCCGGGGGATATTCACCCCTCCACTTT. This chain links TRBV5-1 with TRBJ1-6; D may be TRBD1 (5 bases). The CDR3 totals 14 residues. CDR1 is SGHRS and CDR2 is YFSETQ in the germline V gene. V was trimmed by 0 bases and J by 8 bases, leaving 9 bases between them. The full variable domain, its missing parts supplied by reference TRBV5-1 and TRBJ1-6, is KAGVTQTPRYLIKTRGQQVTLSCSPISGHRSVSWYQQTPGQGLQFLFEYFSETQRNKGNFPGRFSGRQFSNSRSEMNVSTLELGDSALYLCASSLAGGYSPLHFGNGTRLTVT.

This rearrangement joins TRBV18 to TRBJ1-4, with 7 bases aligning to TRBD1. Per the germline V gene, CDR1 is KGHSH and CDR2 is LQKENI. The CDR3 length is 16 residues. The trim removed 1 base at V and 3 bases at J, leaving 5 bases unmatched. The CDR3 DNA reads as TGTGCCAGCTCACCACTGAGGACAGGTTCTAATGAAAAACTGTTTTTT. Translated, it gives CASSPLRTGSNEKLFF.

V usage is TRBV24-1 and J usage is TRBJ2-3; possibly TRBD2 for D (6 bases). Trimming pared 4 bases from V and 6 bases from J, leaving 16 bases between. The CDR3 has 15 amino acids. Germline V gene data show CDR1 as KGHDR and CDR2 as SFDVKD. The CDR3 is CATSESPPGGDTQYF. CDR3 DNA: TGTGCCACCAGTGAGTCACCGCCTGGAGGGGATACGCAGTATTTT.

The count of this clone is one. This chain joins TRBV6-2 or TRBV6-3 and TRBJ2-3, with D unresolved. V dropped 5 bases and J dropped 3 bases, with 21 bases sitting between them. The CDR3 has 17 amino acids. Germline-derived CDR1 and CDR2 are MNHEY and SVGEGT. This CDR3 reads CASSNYNPLKRTDTQYF. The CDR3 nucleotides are TGTGCCAGCAGTAACTACAACCCACTAAAAAGGACAGATACGCAGTATTTT.

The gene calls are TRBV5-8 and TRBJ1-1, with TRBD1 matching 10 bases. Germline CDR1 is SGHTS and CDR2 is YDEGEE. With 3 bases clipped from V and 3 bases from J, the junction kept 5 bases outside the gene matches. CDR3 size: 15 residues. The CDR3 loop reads CASSSGQGTDTEAFF. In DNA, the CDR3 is TGTGCCAGCAGCTCGGGACAGGGGACGGACACTGAAGCTTTCTTT. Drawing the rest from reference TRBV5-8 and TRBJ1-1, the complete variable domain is EAGVTQSPTHLIKTRGQQATLRCSPISGHTSVYWYQQALGLGLQFLLWYDEGEERNRGNFPPRFSGRQFPNYSSELNVNALELEDSALYLCASSSGQGTDTEAFFGQGTRLTVV.